Presented here are 13 T cell receptor beta chains from one specimen sequenced in a study of early T cells in non-severe SARS-CoV-2 infection. TCRdb fed the 5' RACE reads into MiXCR, producing one record per CDR3 protein. This table has approximately 77,000 distinct CDR3 sequences, about 5% appearing once. The sequenced sample was whole blood, obtained at baseline. Receptor source: an adult who was a healthcare worker with PCR-confirmed SARS-CoV-2 infection or an uninfected control (not recorded which).

The rearrangement uses TRBV24-1 and TRBJ2-1, with 12 bases aligning to TRBD1. V was clipped by 2 bases and J by 10 bases; unmatched bases: 5. Germline CDR1 is KGHDR and CDR2 is SFDVKD. The CDR3 has 15 amino acids. CDR3 protein: CATSDSGTGGREQFF. CDR3 coding DNA: TGTGCCACCAGTGATTCCGGGACAGGGGGCCGGGAGCAGTTCTTC.

Ten or more counts support this clonotype. The chain links TRBV6-6 to TRBJ2-7; 11 positions match TRBD1. The CDR3 covers 14 residues. CDR1 and CDR2 from the germline V gene are MNHNY and SVGAGI (reference sequence). Trimming took 1 base from V and 7 from J; bases not matched to a gene: 3. CDR3 sequence (DNA): TGTGCCAGCAGTTACTTGGGACAGGGGGGAGAGCAGTACTTC. It specifies CASSYLGQGGEQYF.

Only a few counts were recorded for this clonotype. CDR3 region: CASTALLNTEAFF. The CDR3 region has the DNA TGTGCCAGCACTGCCCTCCTGAACACTGAAGCTTTCTTT. The gene calls are TRBV2 and TRBJ1-1; no firm D call. Germline V gives CDR1 SNHLY, CDR2 FYNNEI. V lost 7 bases to trimming and J lost 0 bases, with 9 bases between them. This CDR3 region has 13 residues.

This clonotype was seen at least ten times. CDR3: CAIRPQGATDTQYF. The CDR3 region has the DNA TGTGCCATCAGGCCACAGGGGGCCACAGATACGCAGTATTTT. The chain carries TRBV10-3 and TRBJ2-3; 9 nucleotides line up with TRBD1. Germline V lookup: CDR1 ENHRY, CDR2 SYGVKD. With 6 bases clipped from V and 2 bases from J, the junction kept 3 bases outside the gene matches. The CDR3 length is 14 residues.

This clonotype was observed many times. The CDR3 nucleotides read TGCAGTGCTAGTCGAGCTGGTTCGTATTACGAGCAGTACTTC. It yields the protein CSASRAGSYYEQYF. The V gene is TRBV20-1, the J gene TRBJ2-7; no firm D call. CDR3 length equals 14 residues. Germline CDR1 reads DFQATT; CDR2 reads SNEGSKA (reference sequence). Trimming stripped 3 bases from V and 4 bases from J, with 16 bases between.

The gene calls are TRBV4-1 and TRBJ2-1; TRBD2 might be the D (6 bases). CDR1 MGHRA and CDR2 YSYEKL come from the germline V gene. The V end was cut by 6 bases, the J end by 4 bases, with 16 bases between. CDR3 size: 15 residues. The CDR3 sequence: CASRIGDSLYNEQFF. DNA for the CDR3: TGCGCCAGCAGGATCGGGGACTCACTATACAATGAGCAGTTCTTC.

This clonotype has more than one count but fewer than ten. The chain has TRBV28 and TRBJ2-3, with D maybe TRBD1 (5 bases). CDR1 is MDHEN, CDR2 SYDVKM, per germline. This CDR3 region has 15 residues. V dropped 5 bases and J dropped 6 bases, with 18 bases sitting between them. DNA for the CDR3: TGTGCCAGCAGTGCGCGCGACAGTTCCCACGATACGCAGTATTTT. Encoded protein: CASSARDSSHDTQYF.

This clonotype was found a few times. V is TRBV29-1 and J is TRBJ2-3; 9 bases match TRBD1. Looked up from germline, CDR1 is SQVTM and CDR2 is ANQGSEA. The CDR3 covers 13 residues. Unmatched junction bases numbered 9, after V lost 5 bases and J lost 9 bases. CDR3 DNA: TGCAGCGTTCAGACAGGGGGGGACGACACGCAGTATTTT. This translates into CSVQTGGDDTQYF.

This clonotype was seen at least ten times. V and J are TRBV6-2 or TRBV6-3 and TRBJ2-7; 8 positions match TRBD2. Germline V gives CDR1 MNHEY, CDR2 SVGEGT. Unmatched junction bases numbered 15, after V lost 8 bases and J lost 3 bases. The CDR3 contains 16 residues. The DNA for the CDR3 is TGTGCCAGCTGGCGCAGGGCGAGCGGGAGTTACTACGAGCAGTACTTC. This translates into CASWRRASGSYYEQYF.

V gene TRBV2 combines with J gene TRBJ2-5, with 9 nucleotides matching TRBD2. CDR1 and CDR2 (germline): SNHLY, FYNNEI. V was pared by 6 bases and J by 2 bases, with 4 bases of the junction left unmatched. There are 14 residues in the CDR3. CDR3 protein: CASSTSGRQETQYF. The CDR3 DNA reads as TGTGCCAGCAGCACGAGCGGGAGGCAAGAGACCCAGTACTTC.

The chain joins TRBV11-2 to TRBJ2-4; D might be TRBD2 (5 bases). The germline V gene has CDR1 SGHAT and CDR2 FQNNGV. This CDR3 comprises 14 residues. V was clipped by 1 base and J by 7 bases, with 11 bases between them. CDR3 DNA sequence: TGTGCCAGCAGCTTAGGCGGGCCTCTGAACATTCAGTACTTC. Residues: CASSLGGPLNIQYF.

The chain carries TRBV11-2 and TRBJ2-5; the D is unclear. Germline values: CDR1 SGHAT, CDR2 FQNNGV. V was shortened by 4 bases and J by 4 bases, with 10 bases between the two germline ends. The CDR3 sequence is 13 residues long. The CDR3 here is CASSSLQTETQYF. DNA for the CDR3: TGTGCCAGCAGCTCGCTACAGACAGAGACCCAGTACTTC.

Details on this clonotype: Just one base apart from a much larger clone, this may be a read error. The genes are TRBV28 and TRBJ2-7; D is uncertain. This CDR3 has 14 residues. In germline, CDR1 is MDHEN, CDR2 SYDVKM. The CDR3 DNA reads as TGTGCCAGCAGCCTGGGCGGCAGCTCCTGCGAGCAGTACTTC. Translation: CASSLGGSSCEQYF. Combining the CDR3 with reference TRBV28 and TRBJ2-7 gives the whole variable domain DVKVTQSSRYLVKRTGEKVFLECVQDMDHENMFWYRQDPGLGLRLIYFSYDVKMKEKGDIPEGYSVSREKKERFSLILESASTNQTSMYLCASSLGGSSCEQYFGPGTRLTVT.